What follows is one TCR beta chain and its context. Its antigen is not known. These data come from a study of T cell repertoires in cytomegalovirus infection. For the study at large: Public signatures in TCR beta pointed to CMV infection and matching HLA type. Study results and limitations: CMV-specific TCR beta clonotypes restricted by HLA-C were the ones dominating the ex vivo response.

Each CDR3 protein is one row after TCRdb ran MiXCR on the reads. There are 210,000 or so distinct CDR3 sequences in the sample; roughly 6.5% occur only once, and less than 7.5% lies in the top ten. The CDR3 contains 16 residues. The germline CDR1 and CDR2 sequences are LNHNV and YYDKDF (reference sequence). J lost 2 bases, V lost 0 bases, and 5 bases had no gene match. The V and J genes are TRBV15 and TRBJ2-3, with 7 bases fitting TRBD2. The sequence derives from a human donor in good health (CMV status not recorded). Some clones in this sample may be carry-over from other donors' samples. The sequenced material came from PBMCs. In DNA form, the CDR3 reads TGTGCCACCAGCAGAGATCGGGGAGGGAACACAGATACGCAGTATTTT. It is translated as CATSRDRGGNTDTQYF. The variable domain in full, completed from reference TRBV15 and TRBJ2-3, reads DAMVIQNPRYQVTQFGKPVTLSCSQTLNHNVMYWYQQKSSQAPKLLFHYYDKDFNNEADTPDNFQSRRPNTSFCFLDIRSPGLGDTAMYLCATSRDRGGNTDTQYFGPGTRLTVL.